What follows are 7 T cell receptor beta chains derived from one specimen sequenced in a study of blood T cells in healthy people across ages. A second about 7 to 12 cycle PCR used barcoded and J-beta primers. Via MiXCR, TCRdb re-called the 5' RACE reads, giving one row per CDR3 protein. The data contain approximately 800,000 distinct CDR3 sequences, more than 35% of them singletons. Sequences were obtained from blood. The receptors were gathered from a man at least 80 years old in good health.

The DNA of the CDR3 is TGTGCCAGCAGCGTAGCTGAGATAGGCTACGAGCAGTACTTC. Translated: CASSVAEIGYEQYF. V gene TRBV9 combines with J gene TRBJ2-7; unclear D gene. Germline assignment: CDR1 SGDLS and CDR2 YYNGEE. The CDR3 totals 14 residues. V shed 0 bases and J shed 3 bases, with 10 bases lying between them.

This clonotype was counted at least ten times. The CDR3 loop is CASSLAGLDTQYF. CDR3 sequence (DNA): TGTGCCAGCAGCTTAGCCGGGTTAGATACGCAGTATTTT. The rearrangement joins TRBV7-2 to TRBJ2-3; D is ambiguous. Germline CDR1 and CDR2: SGHTA and FQGNSA. CDR3 length: 13 residues. Trimming took off 0 bases at V and 5 bases at J, with 6 bases between the two ends.

The V gene is TRBV9, the J gene TRBJ1-6; D is unresolved. CDR1 and CDR2 from the germline V gene are SGDLS and YYNGEE. The CDR3 is 16 amino acids. Trimming took off 3 bases at V and 5 bases at J, with 15 bases between the two ends. The CDR3 protein is CASSAPPGSDNSPLHF. CDR3 sequence (DNA): TGTGCCAGCAGCGCTCCTCCCGGCTCGGATAATTCACCCCTCCACTTT.

J is TRBJ2-3 and V is TRBV6-5; TRBD2 matches at 8 bases. The length of the CDR3 is 13 residues. V was pared by 8 bases and J by 6 bases, with 7 bases of the junction left unmatched. Germline loops: CDR1 MNHEY, CDR2 SVGAGI. The CDR3 region is CASGSGDRDTQYF. CDR3 sequence (DNA): TGTGCCAGCGGTAGCGGGGATAGGGATACGCAGTATTTT.

As concerns this clonotype: A much bigger clone sits one base away, suggesting this may be a read error. The rearrangement uses TRBV29-1 and TRBJ1-2; D remains ambiguous. V dropped 4 bases and J dropped 5 bases, with 17 bases sitting between them. Germline CDR1 reads SQVTM; CDR2 reads ANQGSEA. CDR3 length: 14 residues. The CDR3 spells CSVGMAGSAYGYTF. The CDR3 bases are TGCAGCGTTGGAATGGCGGGTTCTGCATATGGCTACACCTTC.

This clonotype was recorded a few times. The chain joins TRBV5-1 to TRBJ2-7, with a tentative D call TRBD1 (6 bases). The CDR3 is 14 amino acids. Trimming stripped 6 bases from V and 5 bases from J, with 18 bases between. Per the germline V gene, CDR1 is SGHRS and CDR2 is YFSETQ. The CDR3 here is CASKAGANGNEQYF. Written as DNA, the CDR3 is TGCGCCAGCAAGGCAGGGGCCAACGGGAACGAGCAGTACTTC.

The chain combines TRBV20-1 with TRBJ2-1; 8 nucleotides match TRBD2. Germline CDR1 and CDR2: DFQATT and SNEGSKA (reference sequence). The V segment lost 4 bases and the J segment 5 bases; nucleotides outside the gene matches: 7. The CDR3 loop spans 14 amino acids. The CDR3 DNA reads TGCAGTGCTAATGAACTAGCGGTTAACAATGAGCAGTTCTTC. It yields the protein CSANELAVNNEQFF.